This T cell receptor (beta chain) was found in a study of regulatory T cells in long-lasting Graves disease. Study-wide points: Relative to new patients (approximately 960), persistent patients exhibited greater sharing of public clonotypes (over 2,500).

The length of the CDR3 is 13 residues. Germline assignment: CDR1 LNHDA and CDR2 SQIVND (reference sequence). A word on this clonotype: Its target is not known. A much bigger clone sits one base away, suggesting this may be a read error.

Time point specified: newly diagnosed GD, antithyroid drugs for less than 3 months. PBMC RNA was the source of the TCR library. Graves' disease was diagnosed by American Thyroid Association guidelines. HTBI primers from iRepertoire and Arm-PCR of CDR3 regions yielded the TCR beta libraries. MiXCR, applied by TCRdb to the multiplex PCR reads, yields one record per CDR3 protein. The table has roughly 220,000 distinct CDR3 sequences, about 18% seen once. The TCR comes from a female donor with Graves disease. Sequencing used peripheral blood mononuclear cells (PBMCs), obtained at new diagnosis, from a patient treated with antithyroid drugs. The gene calls are TRBV19 and TRBJ1-5; a weak D match, TRBD1 (5 bases). With the DNA end fitting TRBJ2-3 better, the J assignment may be wrong. Here the CDR3 DNA reads TGTGCCAGTAGGACAGCCTCCAATCAGCCCCAGTATTTT. Protein sequence: CASRTASNQPQYF.